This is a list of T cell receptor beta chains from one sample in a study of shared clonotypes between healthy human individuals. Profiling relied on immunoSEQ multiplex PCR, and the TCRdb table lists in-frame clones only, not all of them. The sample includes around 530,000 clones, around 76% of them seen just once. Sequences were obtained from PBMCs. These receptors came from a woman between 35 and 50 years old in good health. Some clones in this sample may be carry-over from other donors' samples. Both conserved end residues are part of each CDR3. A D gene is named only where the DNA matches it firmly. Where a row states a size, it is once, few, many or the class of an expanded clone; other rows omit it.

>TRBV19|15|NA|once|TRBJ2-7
TGTGCCAGTACCAAGGGAGGGGCCAGGGGCTACGAGCAGTACTTC
CASTKGGARGYEQYF
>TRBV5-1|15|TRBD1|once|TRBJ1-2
TGCGCCAGCAGCCCCGGACAGGGGGCCTTCTATGGCTACACCTTC
CASSPGQGAFYGYTF
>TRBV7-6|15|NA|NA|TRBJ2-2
TGTGCCAGCAGCTTATCCCGGGGCTACACCGGGGAGCTGTTTTTT
CASSLSRGYTGELFF
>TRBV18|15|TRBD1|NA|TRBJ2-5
TGTGCCAGCTCACCAGGGGACAGGGGGCGAGAGACCCAGTACTTC
CASSPGDRGRETQYF
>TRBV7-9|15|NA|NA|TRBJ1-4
TGTGCCAGCAGCCTCCCCCGGGGTTTTGGTGAAAAACTGTTTTTT
CASSLPRGFGEKLFF
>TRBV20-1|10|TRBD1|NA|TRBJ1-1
TGCAGTGCTCTAGACAGGGTTGCTTTCTTT
CSALDRVAFF
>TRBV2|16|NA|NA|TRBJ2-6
TGTGCCAGCAGTGGGGGACTCCGCTCTGGGGCCAACGTCCTGACTTTC
CASSGGLRSGANVLTF
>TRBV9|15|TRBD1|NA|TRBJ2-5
TGTGCCAGCAGCATCCAGACAGGGTTGGGAGAGACCCAGTACTTC
CASSIQTGLGETQYF
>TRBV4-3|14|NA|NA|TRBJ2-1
TGCGCCAGCAGCCAAGATCCGCTAGGGAATGAGCAGTTCTTC
CASSQDPLGNEQFF
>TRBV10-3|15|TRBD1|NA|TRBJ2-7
TGTGCCAGCAGTGAAGGGGCAGGGGGCTCCTACGAGCAGTACTTC
CASSEGAGGSYEQYF
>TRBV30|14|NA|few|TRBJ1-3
TGTGCCTGGAGTAAGACAGTCCCTGGAAACACCATATATTTT
CAWSKTVPGNTIYF
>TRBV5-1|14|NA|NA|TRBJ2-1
TGCGCCAGCAGCTTGCTTAGCGGCTACAATGAGCAGTTCTTC
CASSLLSGYNEQFF
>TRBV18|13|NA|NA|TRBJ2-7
TGTGCCAGCTCACCACCGGGAGGCTACGAGCAGTACTTC
CASSPPGGYEQYF
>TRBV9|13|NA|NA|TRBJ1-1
TGTGCCAGCAGCGTGGGCGGGAACACTGAAGCTTCCTTT
CASSVGGNTEASF
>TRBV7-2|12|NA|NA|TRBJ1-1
TGTGCCAGCAGCTTATTTGGCACTGAAGCTTTCTTT
CASSLFGTEAFF
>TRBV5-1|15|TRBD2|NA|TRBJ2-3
TGCGCCAGCAGCTTGATGGGGCGCGGGGGTGCAATACTGTATTTT
CASSLMGRGGAILYF
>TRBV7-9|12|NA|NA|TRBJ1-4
TGTGCCAGCAGCTTCACGGGTGAAAAACTGTTTTTT
CASSFTGEKLFF
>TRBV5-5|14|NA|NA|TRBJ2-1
TGTGCCAGCAGCTTGCTGGGAATTAACAATGAGCAGTTCTTC
CASSLLGINNEQFF
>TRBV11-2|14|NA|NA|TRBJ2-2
TGTGCCAGCAGCCCAGCGAGAAACACCGGGGAGCTGTTTTTT
CASSPARNTGELFF
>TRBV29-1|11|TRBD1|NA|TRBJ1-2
TGCAGCGGGGGAGGGGGCGATGGCTACACCTTC
CSGGGGDGYTF
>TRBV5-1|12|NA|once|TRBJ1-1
TGCGCCAGCAGCTCCCAGGGGACTGAAGCTTTCTTT
CASSSQGTEAFF
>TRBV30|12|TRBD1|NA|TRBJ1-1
TGTGCCTGGAGTGTAAGCAGGGGGAAAGCTTTCTTT
CAWSVSRGKAFF
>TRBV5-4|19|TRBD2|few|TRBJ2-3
TGTGCCAGCAGCGCTACCGGGACTAGCGGAGAAACTAGCACAGATACGCAGTATTTT
CASSATGTSGETSTDTQYF
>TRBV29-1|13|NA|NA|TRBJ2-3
TGCAGCGTTGGGCCAGACGGAGGGGATACGCAGTATTTT
CSVGPDGGDTQYF
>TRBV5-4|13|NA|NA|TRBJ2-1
TGTGCCAGCAGCTTGGGTGGGGAGAATGAGCAGTTCTTC
CASSLGGENEQFF
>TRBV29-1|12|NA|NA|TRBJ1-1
TGCAGCGTTGACGGGCGGGCCACTGAAGCTTTCTTT
CSVDGRATEAFF
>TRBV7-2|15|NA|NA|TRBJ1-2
TGTGCCAGCAGCCCCACGACTGTTTTATCGTATGGCTACACCTTC
CASSPTTVLSYGYTF
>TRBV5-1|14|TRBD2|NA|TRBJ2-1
TGCGCCAGCAGCTTGCGGGAGGGCCGAGGTGAGCAGTTCTTC
CASSLREGRGEQFF
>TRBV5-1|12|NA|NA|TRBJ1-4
TGCGCCAGCAGCTTCCGAGGTGAAAAACTGTTTTTT
CASSFRGEKLFF